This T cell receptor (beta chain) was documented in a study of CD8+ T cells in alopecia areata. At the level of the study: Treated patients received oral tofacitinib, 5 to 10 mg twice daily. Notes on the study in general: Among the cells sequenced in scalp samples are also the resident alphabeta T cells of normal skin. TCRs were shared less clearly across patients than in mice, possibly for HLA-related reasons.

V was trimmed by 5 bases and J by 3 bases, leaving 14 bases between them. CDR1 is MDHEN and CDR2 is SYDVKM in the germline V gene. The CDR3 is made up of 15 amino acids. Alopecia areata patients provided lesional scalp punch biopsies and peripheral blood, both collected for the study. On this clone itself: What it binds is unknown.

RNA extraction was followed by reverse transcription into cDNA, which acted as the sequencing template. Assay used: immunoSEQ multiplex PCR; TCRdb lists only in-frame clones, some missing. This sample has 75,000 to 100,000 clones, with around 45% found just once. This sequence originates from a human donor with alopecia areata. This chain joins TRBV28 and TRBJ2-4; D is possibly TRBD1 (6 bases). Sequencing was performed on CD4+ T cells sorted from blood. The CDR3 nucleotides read TGTGCCAGCAGTCCCAGGGGAGTAGGCAAAAACATTCAGTACTTC. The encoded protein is CASSPRGVGKNIQYF.